The T cell receptor (beta chain) described here comes from a study of CD8+ T cells in alopecia areata (dated by TCRdb to 2016 to 2019). About the investigation overall: The treated patients, all with moderate-to-severe alopecia areata, were enrolled in an open-label pilot trial of oral tofacitinib given at 5 to 10 mg twice daily. For the treated patients, the SALT score, which quantifies what percentage of scalp surface area is affected, served as the measure of disease severity. Tofacitinib-treated patients had biopsies at baseline and at 4 and 24 weeks of treatment, with a later scalp biopsy in several patients. In humans, TCRbeta sequencing was performed on scalp tissue and on sorted CD4+ and CD8+ peripheral blood T cells from healthy controls and from patients with patchy or totalis/universalis alopecia areata. RNA was extracted with the PAXgene miRNA kit for fixed scalp, the miRNeasy kit for PBMCs, and the RNeasy kit for mouse skin. High-throughput TCRbeta sequencing was used to examine T cell clonal expansion in alopecia areata in both the C3H/HeJ mouse model and human patients. Scalp clonality was compared among normal scalp (n=4), patchy alopecia areata scalp (n=8), and alopecia totalis/universalis scalp (n=8). TCRbeta CDR3 regions were amplified by immunoSEQ multiplex PCR with 35 Vbeta forward and 13 Jbeta reverse primers. Tofacitinib was given for 6 to 18 months, followed by 6 months of follow-up off drug to assess delayed response and recurrence. The full study reports these points: TCR sequences shared between patients were less clear than in mice, possibly partly because of HLA diversity in the patient population. Tofacitinib significantly lowered scalp clonality and the number of expanded CD8+ clones among the top 100 scalp clones. Higher clonality and more expanded CD8+ clones were observed in lesional scalp than in normal scalp, particularly in alopecia totalis/universalis, a finding suggestive of antigenic drive. Resident alphabeta T cells in normal human skin are also sequenced, complicating scalp TCR repertoire analysis, unlike mouse skin dominated by gammadelta T cells. Many expanded lesional clones persisted in scalp and blood during tofacitinib treatment, which may partly explain relapse after stopping treatment. Because the treated cohort was small and had only one nonresponder, larger studies are needed to examine links between baseline CD8+ expansion and response.

Library prep was done by the immunoSEQ multiplex PCR assay. RNA was extracted from all samples and reverse transcribed into cDNA as template for TCR sequencing. SuperScript III was used to make first-strand cDNA, primed with a 2:1 mix of oligo-dT and random hexamers. A synthetic immune receptor repertoire was used to assess amplification bias, and residual bias was removed computationally. The paper's processing steps were these. Raw reads were preprocessed to remove errors, and CDR3 was defined by IMGT conventions from the conserved cysteine to phenylalanine. Clonality was calculated as 1 minus Shannon entropy normalized by log2 of the number of productive unique TCRs. CD4 or CD8 identity of scalp clones was inferred by cross-referencing scalp TCRbeta sequences with sorted blood CD4 and CD8 repertoires. Here the immuneACCESS table is served through TCRdb, limited to in-frame sequences with V and J called. Missing clones are a known gap in these copies; in checked studies unresolved V genes cover under half, and the rest lacks a known reason. Clonal size and the V and J genes are those of that table, whereas D and trimming came from the DNA. Counted in this sample were some 180,000 clones; approximately 50% of them appeared once. The ten largest clones capture around 10% of the sample.

Reading the label with the study, this specimen's treatment or condition is: oral pan-JAK inhibitor, 5-10 mg twice daily. From alopecia areata patients, peripheral blood was collected along with lesional scalp punch biopsies. PBMCs were isolated by density centrifugation and stained for CD3, CD4 and CD8, and CD4+ and CD8+ T cells were sorted on a FACSAria. In this sample, this clone turned up a few times. Its cognate antigen has yet to be identified. No base quality information exists; no much larger clone differs at one position. According to the germline V gene (reference sequence), CDR1 reads GTSNPN and CDR2 reads SVGIG. There are 14 amino acids in the CDR3, from cysteine to phenylalanine inclusive. The CDR3 DNA has 42 bases and is translated from base 1. V is pruned by 2 bases and J by 1 base, leaving 3 bases of the junction without a gene match.

This chain is built from TRBV30 and TRBJ1-1; the central 8 bases match TRBD1. The input for sequencing was CD8+ T cells sorted from blood, taken at week 52, from a patient treated with tofacitinib. The source of this sequence is a human donor with alopecia areata. The bases are TGTGCCTGGAGTTCAGGACAGGGGAACACTGAAGCTTTCTTT. This encodes CAWSSGQGNTEAFF.